This T cell receptor (beta chain) was found in a study of T-cell memory formation after mild COVID-19. In the study overall: Largely, the TCR clusters proved donor specific. Study-wide results and limits: Clones shrinking between day 15 and 85 showed a balanced CD4/CD8 split, and those that grew later tilted toward CD4+.

The V gene lost 3 bases and the J gene lost 1 base, with 8 bases spanning the gap. The CDR3 extends over 13 amino acids. Germline loops: CDR1 SQVTM, CDR2 ANQGSEA. TCRdb used MiXCR to reprocess the 5' RACE reads, holding one entry per CDR3 protein. The sample carries 65,000 to 100,000 distinct CDR3 sequences, around 13% recorded once. On this clonotype itself: Its cognate antigen is unknown.

The chain links TRBV29-1 to TRBJ2-3; D remains unclear. This TCR was sampled from a man younger than 35 who had mild COVID-19 (a few samples of this study predate the infection). Cell type and time point are not known. The sample consisted of PBMCs or a T cell subset sorted from them (not recorded which). In nucleotides, the CDR3 is TGCAGCGTTGAGCTACCACGCACAGATACGCAGTATTTT. Its protein is CSVELPRTDTQYF.